These 22 T cell receptor beta chains were sequenced from one sample in a study of blood T cell repertoires in COVID-19 (dated by TCRdb to the early 2020s). Library construction relied on the immunoSEQ multiplex PCR assay. Sourced from immuneACCESS, this table was stored by TCRdb with only in-frame sequences that have V and J called. A share of the clones is absent; for the studies checked, an unresolved V gene accounts for under half, and the remainder has no known explanation. Present in this sample are approximately 77,000 clones, roughly 88% of which were seen just once. The top ten clones comprise about 2.1% of the sample. Sequencing used peripheral blood. The receptors here all came from a man aged 25 to 40 with acute or convalescent COVID-19.

The V and J genes are TRBV27 and TRBJ1-5; 11 positions match TRBD1. With V trimmed by 7 bases and J by 1 base, 12 bases remained unmatched. Germline assignment: CDR1 MNHEY and CDR2 SMNVEV (reference sequence). The CDR3 is made up of 18 amino acids. The CDR3 bases are TGTGCCAGCAAACCCGGGACAGGGGGGGCCCGGAGCAATCAGCCCCAGCATTTT. It is translated as CASKPGTGGARSNQPQHF.

This clone has just one count. CDR3 DNA sequence: TGTGCCAGTAGCAGGGTTTCTGGCACTGAAGCTTTCTTT. Translation gives CASSRVSGTEAFF. This sequence joins TRBV19 and TRBJ1-1; D might be TRBD1 (5 bases). Germline loops: CDR1 LNHDA, CDR2 SQIVND (reference sequence). The CDR3 totals 13 residues. V lost 6 bases and J lost 4, with 12 bases in between.

DNA of the CDR3: TGTGCCAGCTCACTGGGACAGGGGGCAATTGAAGCTTTCTTT. Protein sequence: CASSLGQGAIEAFF. The chain uses TRBV18 and TRBJ1-1, with 12 bases lining up with TRBD1. V shed 4 bases, J shed 7 bases, and the junction held 4 bases outside the gene matches. Germline CDR1 is KGHSH and CDR2 is LQKENI. The CDR3 spans 14 residues.

The V and J genes are TRBV7-9 and TRBJ2-3; 8 bases map to TRBD2. V lost 3 bases to trimming and J lost 3 bases; unmatched junction nucleotides: 8. This CDR3 has 16 residues. CDR1 and CDR2 (germline): SEHNR, FQNEAQ (reference sequence). The CDR3 sequence is CASSLRAGGLTDTQYF. As DNA, the CDR3 is TGTGCCAGCAGCTTGAGGGCGGGAGGTCTGACAGATACGCAGTATTTT.

The rearrangement uses TRBV7-9 and TRBJ1-5; D not resolved. Deletions cut 5 bases from V and 6 bases from J, with 11 bases between. The V gene's germline CDR1 is SEHNR and CDR2 FQNEAQ (reference sequence). The CDR3 sequence is 13 residues long. The CDR3 DNA follows: TGTGCCAGCAGCCTCATGGAGGGTCAGCCCCAGCATTTT. It is translated as CASSLMEGQPQHF.

Concerning this clone: At one end, the junction sequence differs from germline, possibly due to a read error. The same CDR3 is also encoded by other DNA sequences in this sample. The genes are TRBV6-4 and TRBJ2-1; tentatively, D is TRBD1 (6 bases). Germline assignment: CDR1 MRHNA and CDR2 SNTAGT. The CDR3 is 15 amino acids. CDR3 sequence reads: CASSRQAGVYNEQFF. CDR3 sequence (DNA): TGTGCCAGCTCACGACAGGCAGGCGTCTACAATGAGCAATTCTTC.

CDR3: CASSYRGIGSNQPQHF. The CDR3 bases are TGTGCCAGCAGTTACAGGGGGATTGGCAGCAATCAGCCCCAGCATTTT. This chain links TRBV27 with TRBJ1-5, with 8 nucleotides matching TRBD1. Germline-derived CDR1 and CDR2 are MNHEY and SMNVEV (reference sequence). With V trimmed by 4 bases and J by 1 base, 6 bases remained unmatched. The length of the CDR3 is 16 residues.

The V and J genes are TRBV28 and TRBJ1-3; D not resolved. The CDR3 is 15 residues long. Trimming left V 2 bases short and J 0 bases short, with 8 bases between. CDR1 is MDHEN, CDR2 SYDVKM, per germline. CDR3 sequence: CASSLTSYSGNTIYF. CDR3 coding DNA: TGTGCCAGCAGTTTAACCTCCTACTCTGGAAACACCATATATTTT.

CDR3 loop: CASSFGLGSYEQYF. The CDR3 DNA reads TGTGCCAGCAGCTTTGGCCTAGGCTCCTACGAGCAGTACTTC. The chain uses TRBV11-2 and TRBJ2-7; no clear D gene. Germline-derived CDR1 and CDR2 are SGHAT and FQNNGV. The germline V and J ends were trimmed by 3 bases and 0 bases, with 9 bases remaining between them. The CDR3 covers 14 residues.

This clone has a handful of counts. The gene calls are TRBV5-1 and TRBJ1-4; the D gene is possibly TRBD1 (5 bases). Trimming shortened V by 4 bases and J by 7 bases, and 20 bases separated the two germline ends. This CDR3 is 16 amino acids long. Germline V gene sequence: CDR1 SGHRS, CDR2 YFSETQ. CDR3 residues: CASSPLPGSSAEKLFF. The CDR3 DNA reads as TGCGCCAGCAGCCCGCTTCCAGGGTCGAGTGCTGAAAAACTGTTTTTT. The full variable domain, with the rest looked up from reference TRBV5-1 and TRBJ1-4, is KAGVTQTPRYLIKTRGQQVTLSCSPISGHRSVSWYQQTPGQGLQFLFEYFSETQRNKGNFPGRFSGRQFSNSRSEMNVSTLELGDSALYLCASSPLPGSSAEKLFFGSGTQLSVL.

This chain joins TRBV5-4 and TRBJ2-3, with unresolved D. This CDR3 region has 13 residues. Germline V gene sequence: CDR1 SGHNT, CDR2 YYREEE (reference sequence). V gave up 2 bases and J gave up 3 bases, with 7 bases separating them. The CDR3 loop reads CASSFQATDTQYF. CDR3 DNA: TGTGCCAGCAGCTTCCAGGCGACAGATACGCAGTATTTT.

The chain recombines TRBV9 with TRBJ1-1, with D tentatively TRBD1 (5 bases). Germline assignment: CDR1 SGDLS and CDR2 YYNGEE. Trimming took 0 bases from V and 4 from J, leaving 13 bases between them. The CDR3 totals 15 residues. This chain's CDR3 is CASSVVGLGPTEAFF. The CDR3 region has the DNA TGTGCCAGCAGCGTAGTGGGGCTGGGGCCCACTGAAGCTTTCTTT.

This clone was picked up a small number of times. The chain recombines TRBV19 with TRBJ1-2, with 12 nucleotides matching TRBD1. The CDR3 contains 14 residues. V lost 7 bases and J lost 8; bases outside the gene matches: 8. Germline V lookup: CDR1 LNHDA, CDR2 SQIVND (reference sequence). The CDR3 sequence: CASTPGQGAQGYTF. CDR3 nucleotides: TGTGCCAGTACTCCGGGACAGGGGGCGCAAGGCTACACCTTC.

By share, this clone counts as medium-sized. The V and J genes are TRBV29-1 and TRBJ2-1; perhaps TRBD2 as D (6 bases). Between the trimmed V and J ends, which lost 4 bases and 8 bases, there was a span of 24 bases. The germline V gene has CDR1 SQVTM and CDR2 ANQGSEA. The CDR3 covers 16 residues. For the CDR3, the DNA is TGCAGCGTTGGATTCGTAGCGGATACGCCTTGGGATGAGCAGTTCTTC. It encodes CSVGFVADTPWDEQFF.

The V gene is TRBV12-3 or TRBV12-4, the J gene TRBJ1-5, with D unresolved. V lost 4 bases to trimming and J lost 7 bases, with 11 bases between them. The CDR3 is made up of 13 amino acids. CDR3: CASSWEGNQPQHF. In DNA form, the CDR3 reads TGTGCCAGCAGTTGGGAGGGTAACCAGCCCCAGCATTTT.

The sample holds one count of this clone. The V gene is TRBV28, the J gene TRBJ2-1; D ambiguous. The CDR3 consists of 15 residues. V was cut by 8 bases and J by 0 bases, with 14 bases left in between. Germline CDR1 is MDHEN and CDR2 is SYDVKM. The CDR3 region has the DNA TGTGCCAGCCGGCGTAGAGGTGGCTCCTACAATGAGCAGTTCTTC. Translation: CASRRRGGSYNEQFF.

The chain is built from TRBV6-5 and TRBJ2-1; 13 positions agree with TRBD2. This CDR3 contains 16 residues. CDR1 and CDR2 from the germline V gene are MNHEY and SVGAGI. V lost 4 bases to trimming and J lost 9 bases; unmatched junction nucleotides: 9. Here the CDR3 reads CASSLTSGRAWGEQFF. The CDR3 coding sequence is TGTGCCAGCAGTTTAACTAGCGGGAGGGCCTGGGGTGAGCAGTTCTTC.

The CDR3 region is CASSLKSGRSNYGYTF. The CDR3 coding sequence is TGTGCCAGCAGTTTAAAGTCTGGCCGTTCTAACTATGGCTACACCTTC. The chain couples TRBV27 to TRBJ1-2; D not resolved. The germline V and J ends were trimmed by 2 bases and 0 bases, with 13 bases remaining between them. This CDR3 is built from 16 residues. The germline CDR1 and CDR2 sequences are MNHEY and SMNVEV (reference sequence).

Of note for this clone: The DNA is omitted, as the CDR3 cannot be located on it reliably, and the CDR3 follows TCRdb's listing. Here the CDR3 reads CASILDRALYNSPLHF. The gene calls are TRBV2 and TRBJ1-6; TRBD1, the table's D call, lacks a check against the DNA. The CDR3 totals 16 residues, both ends included. Per germline, CDR1 SNHLY and CDR2 FYNNEI.

V and J are TRBV2 and TRBJ1-2; no reliable D call. From germline, CDR1 is SNHLY and CDR2 FYNNEI. The CDR3 loop spans 13 amino acids. The germline V and J ends were trimmed by 8 bases and 4 bases, with 14 bases remaining between them. As DNA, the CDR3 is TGTGCCAGCTCAAACCGGGGAAGCTATGGCTACACCTTC. It specifies CASSNRGSYGYTF.

The chain recombines TRBV5-1 with TRBJ1-1, with D maybe TRBD1 (6 bases). Germline values: CDR1 SGHRS, CDR2 YFSETQ. CDR3 length: 14 residues. Trimming removed 4 bases from V and 1 base from J, with 11 bases in between. As DNA, the CDR3 is TGCGCCAGCAGCCTTACAGGGCCGAACACTGAAGCTTTCTTT. As protein: CASSLTGPNTEAFF. Full variable domain (remainder filled in from reference TRBV5-1 and TRBJ1-1): KAGVTQTPRYLIKTRGQQVTLSCSPISGHRSVSWYQQTPGQGLQFLFEYFSETQRNKGNFPGRFSGRQFSNSRSEMNVSTLELGDSALYLCASSLTGPNTEAFFGQGTRLTVV.

This clone was recorded once. The chain uses TRBV6-2 or TRBV6-3 and TRBJ2-4; 10 nucleotides align to TRBD2. Per the germline V gene, CDR1 is MNHEY and CDR2 is SVGEGT. The CDR3 extends over 15 amino acids. Germline trimming cut 6 bases from V and 7 bases from J; bases unmatched to any gene: 9. CDR3 in DNA: TGTGCCAGCAGCCCAAGCGGGGGGGCCGTTAACATTCAGTACTTC. Protein product: CASSPSGGAVNIQYF.